The clone carrying this T cell receptor (beta chain) was seen ten or more times. Its target is unknown. This specimen belongs to a study of T cells after yellow fever vaccination. General observations from the study: It was a weaker secondary response, yet one that peaked faster, at day 5 versus 15. Although most clonotypes did not, a small share appeared in both CD4 and CD8 compartments. Once the booster was given, most primary-vaccination clones reappeared, at roughly 96% for CD4 and more than 85% for CD8.

V lost 2 bases and J lost 2, with 4 bases in between. CDR1 and CDR2 (germline): LGHDT, YNNKEL (reference sequence). The CDR3 spans 12 residues. The authors made TCR cDNA by 5'RACE template switching, adding a universal primer site and UMIs. TCRdb ran MiXCR on the 5' RACE reads and lists one entry per CDR3 protein. The sample has approximately 250,000 distinct CDR3 sequences; approximately 3.5% are singletons. The chain is built from TRBV3-1 and TRBJ2-7; D is ambiguous. Here the sequenced sample was PBMCs, taken 15 days after the yellow fever booster vaccination. This receptor was obtained from a man younger than 35 who received the YFV17D yellow fever vaccine. DNA of the CDR3: TGTGCCAGCAGCCAAACCACCTACGAGCAGTACTTC. Translated, it gives CASSQTTYEQYF.